This TCR beta chain is drawn from a study of blood T cell repertoires in COVID-19. Study details: Each recovered donor of Cohort 3 presented with two negative PCRs, clearance, or symptom resolution.

Per the original methods: Amplification of reference gene primers provided the estimated nucleated cell counts. TCRdb's copy holds only in-frame clones and misses some; the assay was immunoSEQ multiplex PCR. V and J calls and clone size follow that table, whereas D and trimming were derived from the DNA. The table lists more than 300,000 clones, around 87% of them singletons. V was cut by 5 bases and J by 0 bases, with 11 bases left in between. CDR3 length equals 14 residues. Germline lookup yields CDR1 SGHAT and CDR2 FQNNGV. Sample: PBMCs or T cells enriched from blood (not recorded which). The chain has TRBV11-2 and TRBJ2-7, with D perhaps matching TRBD1 (6 bases). The source of this sequence is a man aged 35 to 55 in a cohort exposed to, infected with or recovered from COVID-19 (not recorded which). The chain's CDR3 is CASSRTVTSYEQYF. In nucleotides, the CDR3 is TGTGCCAGCAGCCGGACAGTGACCTCCTACGAGCAGTACTTC.